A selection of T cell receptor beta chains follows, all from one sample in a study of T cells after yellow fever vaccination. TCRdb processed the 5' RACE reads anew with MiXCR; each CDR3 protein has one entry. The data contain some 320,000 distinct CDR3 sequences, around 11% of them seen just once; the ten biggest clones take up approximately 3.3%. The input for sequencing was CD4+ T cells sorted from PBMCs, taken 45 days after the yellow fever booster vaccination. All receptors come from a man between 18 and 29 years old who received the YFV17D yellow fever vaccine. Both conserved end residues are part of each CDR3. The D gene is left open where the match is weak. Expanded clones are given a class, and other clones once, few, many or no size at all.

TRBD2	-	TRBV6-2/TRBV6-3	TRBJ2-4	TGTGCCAGCAGCAGAACTAGCGGGGGGGCATCTTACATTCAGTACTTC	CASSRTSGGASYIQYF
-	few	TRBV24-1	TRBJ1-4	TGTGCCACCAGTGACCGGACTGCCCTGGGGGAAAAACTGTTTTTT	CATSDRTALGEKLFF
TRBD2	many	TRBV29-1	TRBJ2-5	TGCAGCGTGGACAGCGGGAGCCAAGAGACCCAGTACTTC	CSVDSGSQETQYF
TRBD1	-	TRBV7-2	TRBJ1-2	TGTGCCAGCAGCTTCCCCCCAGGGACAGGGGTATACTATGGCTACACCTTC	CASSFPPGTGVYYGYTF
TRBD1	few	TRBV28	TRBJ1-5	TGTGCCAGCAGGGGGACAGGAGGTGGTCAGCCCCAGCATTTT	CASRGTGGGQPQHF
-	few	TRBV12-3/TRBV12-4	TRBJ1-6	TGTGCCAGCAGACCGGGCTCTGGGAATTCACCCCTCCACTTT	CASRPGSGNSPLHF
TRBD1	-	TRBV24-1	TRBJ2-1	TGTGCCACCGCGCTCACAGGGGGGACAGGGGGAAGCTCCTACAATGAGCAGTTCTTC	CATALTGGTGGSSYNEQFF
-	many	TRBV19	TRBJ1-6	TGTGCCAGTAGTATGTTCGCCGCAGGTTCACCCCTCCACTTT	CASSMFAAGSPLHF
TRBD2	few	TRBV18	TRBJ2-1	TGTGCCAGCTCACCGCGGCGGGGGTCCTACAATGAGCAGTTCTTC	CASSPRRGSYNEQFF
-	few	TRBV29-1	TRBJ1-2	TGCAGCGTTGAAGGTGGCTACACCTTC	CSVEGGYTF
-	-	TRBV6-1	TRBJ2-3	TGTGCCAGCAGTGAACAGGGAGTAACAGATACGCAGTATTTT	CASSEQGVTDTQYF
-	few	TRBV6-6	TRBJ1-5	TGTGCCAGCATTGGGGTTCAACAGCCCCAGCATTTT	CASIGVQQPQHF
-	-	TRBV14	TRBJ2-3	TGTGCCAGCAGCCACCAAACTAGGGATACGCAGTATTTT	CASSHQTRDTQYF
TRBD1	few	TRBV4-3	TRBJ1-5	TGCGCCAGCAGCCAGGACGGACAGGGTACGGGCAATCAGCCCCAGCATTTT	CASSQDGQGTGNQPQHF
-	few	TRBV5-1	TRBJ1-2	TGCGCCAGCAGCGTAGACGAGATCGGCTACACCTTC	CASSVDEIGYTF
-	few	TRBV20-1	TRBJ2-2	TGCAGTGCTAGAGTGCAGTCCACCGGGGAGCTGTTTTTT	CSARVQSTGELFF
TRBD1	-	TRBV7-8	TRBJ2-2	TGTGCCAGCAGCCCCCGGGGACAGGGTTTCACCGGGGAGCTGTTTTTT	CASSPRGQGFTGELFF
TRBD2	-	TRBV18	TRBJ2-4	TGTGCCAGCTCACCACGGGAAGGCGGGAGCTTAGCCAAAAACATTCAGTACTTC	CASSPREGGSLAKNIQYF
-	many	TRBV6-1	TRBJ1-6	TGTGCCAGTTCCCTCGACAGGAATTCACCCCTCCACTTT	CASSLDRNSPLHF
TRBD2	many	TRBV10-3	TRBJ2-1	TGTGCCATCAGAGGGACTAGGGGAGACAATGAGCAGTTCTTC	CAIRGTRGDNEQFF
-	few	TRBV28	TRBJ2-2	TGTGCCAGCAGTTTATCAGCACCTGGTGCCGGGGAGCTGTTTTTT	CASSLSAPGAGELFF
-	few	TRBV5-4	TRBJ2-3	TGTGCCAGCAGCTTGAAGGCAGGGCCAGATACGCAGTATTTT	CASSLKAGPDTQYF
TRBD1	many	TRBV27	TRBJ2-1	TGTGCCAGCAGTTTTGCCAGGGGGCAGGGTGAGCAGTTCTTC	CASSFARGQGEQFF
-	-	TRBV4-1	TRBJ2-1	TGCGCCAGCAGCGGGAGGACCGACAATGAGCAGTTCTTC	CASSGRTDNEQFF
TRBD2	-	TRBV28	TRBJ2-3	TGTGCCAGCCTAAGCGGGGGGCTTCTATCTAGCACAGATACGCAGTATTTT	CASLSGGLLSSTDTQYF
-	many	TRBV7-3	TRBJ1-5	TGTGCCAGCAGCTTAGGGGAAGGCAATCAGCCCCAGCATTTT	CASSLGEGNQPQHF
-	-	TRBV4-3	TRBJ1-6	TGCGCCAGCAGCCAAGCTCCCCGGGACGGAAATTCACCCCTCCACTTT	CASSQAPRDGNSPLHF
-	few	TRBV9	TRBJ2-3	TGTGCCAGCAGCGTAGTCCCAGGGGACGATACGCAGTATTTT	CASSVVPGDDTQYF
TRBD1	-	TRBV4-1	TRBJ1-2	TGCGCCAGCAGCCAACTCGGGACAGGGGAGTTCTATGGCTACACCTTC	CASSQLGTGEFYGYTF
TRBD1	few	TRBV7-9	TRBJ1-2	TGTGCCAGCAGCCTCCGGGACAGCATTTTCATCTCCTTC	CASSLRDSIFISF
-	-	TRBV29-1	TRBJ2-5	TGCAGCGTTGCGGGCAGGCGCGGACAAGAGACCCAGTACTTC	CSVAGRRGQETQYF
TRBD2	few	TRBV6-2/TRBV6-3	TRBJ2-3	TGTGCCAGCAGTGCCGCCGTAGGGCGGGGGGGCACAGATACGCAGTATTTT	CASSAAVGRGGTDTQYF
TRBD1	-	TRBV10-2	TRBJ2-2	TGCGCCAGCAGGACAGGGTCCACCGGGGAGCTGTTTTTT	CASRTGSTGELFF
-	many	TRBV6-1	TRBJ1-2	TGTGCCAGCAGTACCCTCGGGGGGAATGGCTACACCTTC	CASSTLGGNGYTF
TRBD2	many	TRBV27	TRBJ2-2	TGTGCCAGCAGTTATTCTGGCGGGGGGAACACCGGGGAGCTGTTTTTT	CASSYSGGGNTGELFF
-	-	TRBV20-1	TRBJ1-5	TGCAGTGCTCTAAGGGGCAGGGAGCCCCAGCATTTT	CSALRGREPQHF
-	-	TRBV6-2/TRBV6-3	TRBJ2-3	TGTGCCAGCAGTTACGGGGCGGAAAGCACAGATACGCAGTATTTT	CASSYGAESTDTQYF
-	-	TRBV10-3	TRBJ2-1	TGTGCCACCTGGGACCGGGGTCAGGATGAGCAGTTCTTC	CATWDRGQDEQFF
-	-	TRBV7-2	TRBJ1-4	TGTGCCAGCAGCCCCATAGCGGGGCAGGTAAAACTGTTTTTT	CASSPIAGQVKLFF
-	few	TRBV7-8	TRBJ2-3	TGTGCCAGCAGCCTTCCCCGATTTCTAGGTGGGGATACGCAGTATTTT	CASSLPRFLGGDTQYF
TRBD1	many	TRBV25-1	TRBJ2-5	TGTGCCAGCAGAGCCGGGACAGGGTTTTCAGAGACCCAGTACTTC	CASRAGTGFSETQYF
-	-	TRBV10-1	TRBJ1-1	TGCGCCAGCAGTGCCGAGCCAGAGAACACTGAAGCTTTCTTT	CASSAEPENTEAFF
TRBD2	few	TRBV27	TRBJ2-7	TGTGCCAGCAGTCCCAGCTGGGGACTAGTCTACGAGCAGTACTTC	CASSPSWGLVYEQYF
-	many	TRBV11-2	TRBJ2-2	TGTGCCAGCAGCTCAAGGACCGTTCGGACCGGGGAGCTGTTTTTT	CASSSRTVRTGELFF
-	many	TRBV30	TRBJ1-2	TGTGCCTGGAGTGCCCGACCCATCCGGTTGCGAGCTAACTATGGCTACACCTTC	CAWSARPIRLRANYGYTF